One sample yielded the 20 T cell receptor beta chains listed below, sequenced in a study of neoadjuvant anti-PD-1 for oral cavity cancer (dated by TCRdb to about 2021). Reading the label with the study, this specimen's time point is: before neoadjuvant nivolumab. The library was obtained by the immunoSEQ multiplex PCR assay. TCRdb mirrors the immuneACCESS table, restricted to in-frame sequences. Some clones are absent from its copies; in checked studies, under half trace to an unresolved V gene, and the reason for the others is unknown. The sample profile shows around 7,000 clones; 40% to 55% of them were found once. The ten largest clones take up 25% of the sample. The sequenced sample was tumor tissue, obtained before nivolumab (anti-PD-1) treatment. These receptors came from a person aged 40 to 85 with oral cavity squamous cell carcinoma.

This clone has more than one count but fewer than ten. The V gene is TRBV6-6, the J gene TRBJ2-7, with D unresolved. Trimming removed 2 bases at V and 4 bases at J, with 3 bases between. Looked up from germline, CDR1 is MNHNY and CDR2 is SVGAGI (reference sequence). The CDR3 loop spans 11 amino acids. The CDR3 protein is CASSYLYEQYF. As DNA, the CDR3 is TGTGCCAGCAGTTACCTTTACGAGCAGTACTTC.

This clone turned up a few times. The chain combines TRBV6-1 with TRBJ2-7, with 9 bases that match TRBD1. The germline CDR1 and CDR2 sequences are MNHNS and SASEGT. The CDR3 is made up of 15 amino acids. The V and J ends lost 1 base and 4 bases, in that order; junction bases with no gene match: 5. As DNA, the CDR3 is TGTGCCAGCAGTGAAGTCGAGACAGGGGGGTACGAGCAGTACTTC. Translation gives CASSEVETGGYEQYF.

The gene calls are TRBV5-5 and TRBJ2-7, with D tentatively TRBD1 (5 bases). The V gene's germline CDR1 is SGHKS and CDR2 YYEKEE (reference sequence). The V end was cut by 3 bases, the J end by 3 bases, with 10 bases between. This CDR3 has 13 residues. The CDR3 DNA reads as TGTGCCAGCAGCTCCGACAGCCTCTACGAGCAGTACTTC. Its translation: CASSSDSLYEQYF.

The J gene is TRBJ1-5, the V gene TRBV6-1; D gene uncertain. CDR1 is MNHNS, CDR2 SASEGT, per germline. The CDR3 contains 15 residues. Trimming cost V 7 bases and J 0 bases, with 13 bases left between them. In DNA, the CDR3 is TGTGCCAGCATAGGGCGGTCGTATAGCAATCAGCCCCAGCATTTT. It yields the protein CASIGRSYSNQPQHF.

The chain recombines TRBV7-2 with TRBJ2-1; D tentatively reads TRBD1 or TRBD2 (5 bases each). Between the trimmed V and J ends, which lost 1 base and 15 bases, there was a span of 13 bases. Germline CDR1 SGHTA, CDR2 FQGNSA. The CDR3 is 12 residues long. This CDR3 reads CASSLVEGSGFF. The CDR3 DNA reads as TGTGCCAGCAGCTTAGTCGAGGGGTCAGGGTTCTTC.

The chain links TRBV5-4 to TRBJ2-4, with 9 positions matching TRBD1. The CDR3 covers 18 residues. Germline V CDR1 and CDR2: SGHNT, YYREEE (reference sequence). After removal of 3 bases from V and 1 base from J, the junction contained 11 bases not matched to a gene. CDR3 sequence reads: CASSSTGTGTGAKNIQYF. CDR3 coding DNA: TGTGCCAGCAGCTCAACCGGGACAGGGACCGGTGCCAAAAACATTCAGTACTTC.

This clone was counted a few times. The rearrangement links TRBV28 to TRBJ2-1; 12 nucleotides agree with TRBD2. Trimming removed 7 bases from V and 10 bases from J; junction bases left unmatched: 11. Germline lookup yields CDR1 MDHEN and CDR2 SYDVKM. This CDR3 spans 15 amino acids. CDR3 DNA: TGTGCCAGCAAAGGCTCTAGCGGGGGGGCCCGGGAGCAGTTCTTC. Translating it yields CASKGSSGGAREQFF.

In this sample, this clone turned up a few times. The chain uses TRBV19 and TRBJ2-7; tentative D call: TRBD1 (5 bases). V dropped 1 base and J dropped 2 bases, with 9 bases sitting between them. The CDR3 has 14 residues. Germline CDR1 is LNHDA and CDR2 is SQIVND (reference sequence). The CDR3 nucleotides read TGTGCCAGTAGTATAGTAGGACACCCCTACGAGCAGTACTTC. This translates into CASSIVGHPYEQYF.

This chain joins TRBV5-1 and TRBJ2-3; 10 bases are a match to TRBD2. V lost 1 base and J lost 1; bases outside the gene matches: 0. The CDR3 runs to 15 residues. The germline V gene encodes CDR1 SGHRS and CDR2 YFSETQ. The CDR3 spells CASSLTSGGTDTQYF. The CDR3 nucleotides are TGCGCCAGCAGCTTGACTAGCGGGGGCACAGATACGCAGTATTTT.

The rearrangement joins TRBV6-6 to TRBJ1-1; the D is unclear. Deletions cut 2 bases from V and 1 base from J, with 11 bases between. This CDR3 has 15 amino acids. CDR1 MNHNY and CDR2 SVGAGI come from the germline V gene (reference sequence). CDR3 in DNA: TGTGCCAGCAGTTACGGCGGGCAGCCGAACACTGAAGCTTTCTTT. It codes for CASSYGGQPNTEAFF.

This clone is a singleton in its sample. V is TRBV18 and J is TRBJ1-1, with D possibly TRBD1 on 6 matching bases. From germline, CDR1 is KGHSH and CDR2 LQKENI. This CDR3 is 15 amino acids long. The V end was cut by 6 bases, the J end by 3 bases, with 17 bases between. CDR3 residues: CASSSRGQGDTEAFF. The CDR3 nucleotides are TGTGCCAGCTCGTCACGGGGGCAAGGGGACACTGAAGCTTTCTTT.

J is TRBJ2-1 and V is TRBV27, with D perhaps matching TRBD2 (6 bases). With 5 bases removed from V and 8 bases from J, the gap between germline ends came to 19 bases. Looked up from germline, CDR1 is MNHEY and CDR2 is SMNVEV (reference sequence). The CDR3 contains 15 residues. The CDR3 region has the DNA TGTGCCAGCAGTCGAGGAGGGCTAGCGATGCATGAGCAGTTCTTC. It is translated as CASSRGGLAMHEQFF.

CDR3 amino acids: CASSGHSGANVLTF. The CDR3 DNA sequence: TGTGCCAGCAGCGGACACTCTGGGGCCAACGTCCTGACTTTC. The chain carries TRBV9 and TRBJ2-6; D is ambiguous. This CDR3 spans 14 amino acids. The V end was cut by 3 bases, the J end by 0 bases, with 4 bases between. Germline V CDR1 and CDR2: SGDLS, YYNGEE.

This clone was observed once. The chain uses TRBV9 and TRBJ2-3; 9 bases are a match to TRBD2. With V trimmed by 4 bases and J by 4 bases, 10 bases remained unmatched. CDR1 and CDR2 from the germline V gene are SGDLS and YYNGEE. This CDR3 region has 16 residues. The CDR3 loop reads CASSPRRTSVPDTQYF. The CDR3 nucleotides are TGTGCCAGCAGCCCACGAAGGACTAGCGTCCCAGATACGCAGTATTTT.

Only one count was recorded for this clone. The junction departs from the called germline gene at one end, perhaps through a read error. The chain joins TRBV5-4 to TRBJ2-7; D might be TRBD2 (6 bases). The CDR3 sequence is 13 residues long. Germline V CDR1 and CDR2: SGHNT, YYREEE (reference sequence). CDR3 sequence (DNA): TGCGCCAGCAGCCAAGATGGGGGGTACGAGCAGTACTTC. It is translated as CASSQDGGYEQYF.

The chain combines TRBV4-3 with TRBJ2-7; no clear D. Trimming removed 1 base at V and 3 bases at J, with 10 bases between. Germline CDR1 LGHNA, CDR2 YSLEER. The CDR3 contains 14 residues. CDR3 loop: CASSQGSRNYEQYF. The CDR3 region has the DNA TGCGCCAGCAGCCAAGGATCCAGGAACTACGAGCAGTACTTC.

The rearrangement joins TRBV18 to TRBJ1-2, with D perhaps TRBD1 (6 bases). The CDR3 runs 16 residues. V gave up 4 bases and J gave up 0 bases, with 15 bases separating them. The germline V gene has CDR1 KGHSH and CDR2 LQKENI. CDR3 nucleotides: TGTGCCAGCTCACTATCCCAACAGGGAACTAACTATGGCTACACCTTC. Protein product: CASSLSQQGTNYGYTF.

V and J are TRBV18 and TRBJ1-1; D gene unclear. CDR1 is KGHSH, CDR2 LQKENI, per germline. This CDR3 comprises 13 residues. Trimming took 5 bases from V and 1 from J, leaving 8 bases between them. The CDR3 is CASSARGNTEAFF. CDR3 bases: TGTGCCAGCTCAGCCCGGGGGAACACTGAAGCTTTCTTT.

The chain uses TRBV5-4 and TRBJ2-3; 7 bases agree with TRBD1. After removal of 3 bases from V and 1 base from J, the junction contained 11 bases not matched to a gene. The CDR3 sequence is 17 residues long. The germline V gene encodes CDR1 SGHNT and CDR2 YYREEE (reference sequence). The CDR3 nucleotides read TGTGCCAGCAGCTCCCCAACGCAGGGGGTCGGCACAGATACGCAGTATTTT. Translated, it gives CASSSPTQGVGTDTQYF.

DNA for the CDR3: TGCGCCAGCAGCCAAGGGCAGACTAGCAATCAGCCCCAGCATTTT. It codes for CASSQGQTSNQPQHF. The rearrangement joins TRBV4-1 to TRBJ1-5; D call uncertain. From germline, CDR1 is MGHRA and CDR2 YSYEKL. The CDR3 totals 15 residues. Deletions cut 1 base from V and 0 bases from J, with 7 bases between.